What follows describes a single T cell receptor (beta chain). It has no known antigen specificity. No per-base quality is available; no much larger clone lies one base away. From the cysteine through the phenylalanine, the CDR3 covers 13 amino acids. Only CDR3 DNA remains: 39 bases, in frame from the first base. Reading the germline V gene gives CDR1 MNHEY and CDR2 SVGAGI. Germline trimming amounts to 7 bases on V and 4 bases on J, with 5 as the count of junction bases outside the gene matches. Libraries were prepared through the immunoSEQ multiplex PCR assay. Some 1.1 x 10^5 TCR templates per sample were assayed by the deep sequencing platform. Genomic DNA extracted from sorted T cells was the material used for TCRbeta CDR3 sequencing. From the authors' description of their analysis: The R programming language was used for clonal analysis of TCRbeta CDR3 data. Comparing unstimulated samples against CFSE-low samples taken after the reaction was how alloreactive CD4+ and CD8+ clones were defined. Regulatory or non-regulatory origin of alloreactive CD4+ clones was assigned by matching sequences to the sorted unstimulated Treg and non-Treg repertoires. TCRdb retrieved this table from immuneACCESS and kept in-frame rearrangements only. Not all clones are present; in checked studies, unresolved V genes account for under half, and no reason is known for the remainder. That table is the source of V, J and clone size, and D and trimming were worked out from the DNA. Within this sample are just under 85,000 clones, with roughly 87% of them counted one time only. The ten largest account for over 1.5% of the sample.

Sorted unstimulated T cells and proliferating T cells recovered from mixed lymphocyte reactions underwent TCRbeta CDR3 sequencing. Fresh whole blood from roughly ten HLA-typed healthy donors was used to isolate PBMCs. Unstimulated CD4+ regulatory T cells were FACS-sorted to map the origin of alloreactive clones. This specimen belongs to a study of siplizumab effects on memory and regulatory T cells (dated by TCRdb to the late 2010s). As for the study more broadly: The study examined how the anti-CD2 antibody siplizumab affects alloreactive T-cell subsets in allogeneic mixed lymphocyte reactions built from human PBMCs.

What the authors observed across the whole study: For roughly 80-96% of proliferating CD4+ or CD8+ clones, no naive or memory phenotype could be assigned. The cumulative frequency of alloreactive sequences that could be traced back to unstimulated CD4+ memory T cells was significantly reduced by siplizumab. Because sequences below about 10^-5 frequency were poorly captured, only a minor fraction of alloreactive clones could be mapped to unstimulated subsets. Unstimulated naive T cells appeared to be more diverse than memory T cells, and naive cells seemed to make a substantial contribution to the alloresponse. Whether proliferating Tregs from siplizumab cultures were suppressive was not functionally confirmed. Among mappable alloreactive CD4+ clones, an average Treg-derived fraction of less than 70% was observed with siplizumab, compared with 26.9% in control reactions.

This clonotype originated in a human donor in good health. Sequenced input: Tregs sorted from blood. Recombination joined TRBV6-5 with TRBJ2-7, and TRBD1 matches 9 of the central bases. The nucleotide sequence is given as TGTGCCAGCAAGATGACAGGGGGTTACGAGCAGTACTTC. This yields the protein CASKMTGGYEQYF.